Following are 9 T cell receptor beta chains from one sample sequenced in a study of neurological immune-mediated disorders. TCRdb re-called the 5' RACE reads through MiXCR, storing one row per CDR3 protein. This sample yields 45,000 to 65,000 distinct CDR3 sequences, of which over 4% are seen a single time; 2.5% to 3% belongs to the top ten. Sequencing was performed on PBMCs. These receptors all come from a man over 45 with multiple sclerosis.

This clonotype has at least ten counts. This chain connects TRBV6-5 to TRBJ2-7; 15 positions match TRBD2. J was trimmed by 3 bases and V by 0 bases; bases with no gene match: 3. The germline V gene has CDR1 MNHEY and CDR2 SVGAGI. The CDR3 covers 17 residues. The CDR3 region is CASSYSGTSGGLYEQYF. CDR3 nucleotide sequence: TGTGCCAGCAGTTACTCGGGGACTAGCGGGGGGCTCTACGAGCAGTACTTC.

This clonotype was counted only a few times. An end of the junction does not agree with germline; a read error may underlie this. The chain carries TRBV28 and TRBJ1-5; 8 nucleotides line up with TRBD1. Germline V gene data show CDR1 as MDHEN and CDR2 as SYDVKM. The CDR3 is made up of 16 amino acids. The CDR3 protein is CASRKGTGYSNQPQNF. The CDR3 DNA is TGTGCCAGCAGAAAAGGGACAGGCTATAGCAATCAGCCCCAGAATTTT. The variable domain in full, with the rest retrieved from reference TRBV28 and TRBJ1-5, is DVKVTQSSRYLVKRTGEKVFLECVQDMDHENMFWYRQDPGLGLRLIYFSYDVKMKEKGDIPEGYSVSREKKERFSLILESASTNQTSMYLCASRKGTGYSNQPQNFGDGTRLSIL.

There are many counts of this clonotype. J is TRBJ1-2 and V is TRBV20-1; D is unresolved. Germline V gene sequence: CDR1 DFQATT, CDR2 SNEGSKA (reference sequence). Trimming stripped 3 bases from V and 8 bases from J, with 19 bases between. The CDR3 is 14 residues long. The CDR3 DNA reads as TGCAGTGCTAGCCTGGGCCTACTATCGGGGGGCTACACCTTC. Its translation: CSASLGLLSGGYTF.

This clonotype has a count of ten or more. V usage is TRBV7-9 and J usage is TRBJ2-7; TRBD1 matches 8 bases. This CDR3 comprises 13 residues. The V segment lost 4 bases and the J segment 6 bases; nucleotides outside the gene matches: 5. CDR1 SEHNR and CDR2 FQNEAQ come from the germline V gene (reference sequence). The CDR3, as DNA: TGTGCCAGCAGCTCGACAGGGGAAGGCGAGCAGTACTTC. It yields the protein CASSSTGEGEQYF. Full variable domain (missing parts from reference TRBV7-9 and TRBJ2-7): DTGVSQNPRHKITKRGQNVTFRCDPISEHNRLYWYRQTLGQGPEFLTYFQNEAQLEKSRLLSDRFSAERPKGSFSTLEIQRTEQGDSAMYLCASSSTGEGEQYFGPGTRLTVT.

This clonotype ranks as medium-sized. The chain combines TRBV20-1 with TRBJ1-6, with no clear D. CDR1 DFQATT and CDR2 SNEGSKA come from the germline V gene (reference sequence). The length of the CDR3 is 14 residues. With 0 bases removed from V and 10 bases from J, the gap between germline ends came to 13 bases. Here the CDR3 reads CSARDRLDRSPLHF. Here the CDR3 DNA reads TGCAGTGCTAGAGATCGTTTGGATAGGTCACCCCTCCACTTT.

This clonotype was observed many times. The V call is TRBV3-1, the J call TRBJ2-2; D is undetermined. The CDR3 is 13 amino acids. V was cut by 4 bases and J by 5 bases, with 8 bases left in between. CDR1 and CDR2 (germline): LGHDT, YNNKEL (reference sequence). The CDR3 nucleotides read TGTGCCAGCAGCCCCGGGTTGACCGGGGAGCTGTTTTTT. Encoded protein: CASSPGLTGELFF.

This clonotype was observed many times. V gene TRBV5-1 combines with J gene TRBJ2-7; D ambiguous. Germline CDR1 SGHRS, CDR2 YFSETQ. V was clipped by 1 base and J by 3 bases, with 8 bases between them. This CDR3 is 13 amino acids long. The CDR3 loop reads CASSLPPYYEQYF. CDR3 coding DNA: TGCGCCAGCAGCTTGCCCCCTTACTACGAGCAGTACTTC.

This clonotype was detected ten times or more. The chain combines TRBV3-1 with TRBJ2-4, with a tentative D call TRBD1 (6 bases). Germline V gives CDR1 LGHDT, CDR2 YNNKEL (reference sequence). The CDR3 covers 14 residues. Trimming pared 1 base from V and 6 bases from J, leaving 10 bases between. This CDR3 is CASSQVGAGNIQYF. The CDR3 DNA reads as TGTGCCAGCAGCCAAGTGGGGGCTGGAAACATTCAGTACTTC.

This clonotype occurred many times. The chain employs TRBV30 and TRBJ1-1; TRBD1 agrees at 7 bases. This CDR3 spans 15 amino acids. V lost 1 base, J lost 9 bases, and 14 bases stayed unmatched. Germline CDR1 GTSNPN, CDR2 SVGIG (reference sequence). CDR3 protein: CAWSAADGTVRKAFF. The CDR3, as DNA: TGTGCCTGGAGTGCCGCCGATGGGACAGTTCGAAAAGCTTTCTTT.